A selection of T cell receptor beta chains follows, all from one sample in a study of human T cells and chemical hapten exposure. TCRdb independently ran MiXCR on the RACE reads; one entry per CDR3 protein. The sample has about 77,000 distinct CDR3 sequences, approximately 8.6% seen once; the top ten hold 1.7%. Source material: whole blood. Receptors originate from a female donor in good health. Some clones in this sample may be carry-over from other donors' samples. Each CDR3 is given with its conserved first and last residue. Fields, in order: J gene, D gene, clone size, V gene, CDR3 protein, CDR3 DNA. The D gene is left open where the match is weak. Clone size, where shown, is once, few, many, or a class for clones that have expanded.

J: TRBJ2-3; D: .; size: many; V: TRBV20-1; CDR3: CSASVASRVTDTQYF; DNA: TGCAGTGCTAGTGTCGCTAGCAGGGTCACAGATACGCAGTATTTT
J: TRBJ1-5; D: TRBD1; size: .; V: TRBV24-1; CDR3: CATSDPGTGEIQPQHF; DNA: TGTGCCACCAGTGATCCCGGGACAGGGGAGATTCAGCCCCAGCATTTT
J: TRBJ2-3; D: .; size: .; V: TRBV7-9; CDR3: CASRRRGPTDTQYF; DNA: TGTGCCAGCAGAAGGAGGGGGCCCACAGATACGCAGTATTTT
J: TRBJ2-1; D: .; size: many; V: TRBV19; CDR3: CASSSRAHTNEQFF; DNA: TGTGCCAGTAGTAGCCGGGCCCATACCAATGAGCAGTTCTTC
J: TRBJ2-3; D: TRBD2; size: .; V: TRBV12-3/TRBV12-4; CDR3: CASSLSPGLAGGPTDPDTQYF; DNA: TGTGCCAGCAGTTTATCGCCAGGGCTAGCGGGGGGGCCAACCGACCCAGATACGCAGTATTTT
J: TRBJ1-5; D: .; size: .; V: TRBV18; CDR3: CASSMWGGRDQPQHF; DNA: TGTGCCAGCTCCATGTGGGGGGGACGAGATCAGCCCCAGCATTTT
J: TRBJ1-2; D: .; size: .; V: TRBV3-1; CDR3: CASSSPSAQTPFDGYTF; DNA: TGTGCCAGCAGCTCCCCTTCGGCTCAGACCCCATTCGATGGCTACACCTTC
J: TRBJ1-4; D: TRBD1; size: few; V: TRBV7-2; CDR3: CASSWLGQGNEKLFF; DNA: TGTGCCAGCAGCTGGTTAGGACAGGGGAATGAAAAACTGTTTTTT
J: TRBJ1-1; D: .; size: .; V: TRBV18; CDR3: CASSIKASGEAFF; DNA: TGTGCCAGCTCCATTAAAGCATCCGGTGAAGCTTTCTTT
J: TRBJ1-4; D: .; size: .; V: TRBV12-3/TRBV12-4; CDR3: CASRTTEYNEKLFF; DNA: TGTGCCAGCAGAACTACAGAGTATAATGAAAAACTGTTTTTT
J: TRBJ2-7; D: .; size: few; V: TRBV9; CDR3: CASSVEGRTYEQYF; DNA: TGTGCCAGCAGCGTAGAGGGGAGGACGTACGAGCAGTACTTC
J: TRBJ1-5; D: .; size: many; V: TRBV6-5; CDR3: CASSYSSNSNQPQHF; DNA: TGTGCCAGCAGTTACTCGAGTAATAGCAATCAGCCCCAGCATTTT
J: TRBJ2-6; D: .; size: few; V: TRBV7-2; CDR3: CASSPPVSGANVLTF; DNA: TGTGCCAGCAGCCCACCTGTCTCTGGGGCCAACGTCCTGACTTTC
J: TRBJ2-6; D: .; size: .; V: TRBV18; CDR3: CASSPLPPGPVANVLTF; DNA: TGTGCCAGCTCCCCGCTACCTCCAGGCCCGGTGGCCAACGTCCTGACTTTC